This TCR beta chain was identified in a study of synovial regulatory T cells in juvenile arthritis. Each patient with active arthritis gave synovial fluid along with matched peripheral blood. Produced via immunoSEQ multiplex PCR; TCRdb's table is partial and in-frame only. The sample data list about 2,800 clones. Germline assignment: CDR1 LNHDA and CDR2 SQIVND (reference sequence). This CDR3 is 15 amino acids long. Only the protein is available. The specimen sequenced was Treg cells from the synovium. The source of this sequence is a donor aged 2-30 years with juvenile idiopathic arthritis. The chain has TRBV19 and TRBJ2-3; TCRdb calls TRBD2, which cannot be checked without DNA. CDR3 region: CASAPLAGITDTQYF.